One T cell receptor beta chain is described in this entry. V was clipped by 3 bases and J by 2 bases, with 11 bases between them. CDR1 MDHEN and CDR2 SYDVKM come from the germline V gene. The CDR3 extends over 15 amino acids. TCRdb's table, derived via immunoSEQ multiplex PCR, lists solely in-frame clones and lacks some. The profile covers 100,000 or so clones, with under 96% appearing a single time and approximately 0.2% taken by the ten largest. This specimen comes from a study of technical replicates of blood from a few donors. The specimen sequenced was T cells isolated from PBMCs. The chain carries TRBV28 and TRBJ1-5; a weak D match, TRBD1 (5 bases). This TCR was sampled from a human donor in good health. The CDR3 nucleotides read TGTGCCAGCAGTTTCGGGGGAGGGGGCAATCAGCCCCAGCATTTT. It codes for CASSFGGGGNQPQHF.